This T cell receptor (beta chain) appears in the sequencing data of a study of T cells after yellow fever vaccination. Study background: Researchers used SMART-Seq v4 Ultra Low Input to prepare fractions that had low cell numbers.

General observations from the study: CD4 and CD8 compartments shared a small share of clonotypes, likely from convergent recombination. Post-booster reappearance was seen for most primary-vaccination clones (just under 97% CD4, around 88% CD8).

A 5'RACE template-switching step, the method used to make TCR cDNA, added a universal primer site and UMIs. TCRdb re-derived calls from the 5' RACE reads in MiXCR, one entry per CDR3 protein. The table has approximately 250,000 distinct CDR3 sequences, over 3% seen once. This clonotype occurred a few times. Its cognate antigen is unknown. The receptor was derived from a man in his late teens or twenties who received the YFV17D yellow fever vaccine. The sample was PBMCs, taken 15 days after the yellow fever booster vaccination.

In nucleotides, the CDR3 is TGTGCCAGCTCACCTGTTTTACGTGGCACTGAAGCTTTCTTT. This encodes CASSPVLRGTEAFF. The rearrangement uses TRBV18 and TRBJ1-1; D gene unclear. Per the germline V gene, CDR1 is KGHSH and CDR2 is LQKENI. There are 14 residues in the CDR3. Trimming removed 3 bases at V and 4 bases at J, with 12 bases between. Together with reference TRBV18 and TRBJ1-1, the CDR3 gives the full variable domain: NAGVMQNPRHLVRRRGQEARLRCSPMKGHSHVYWYRQLPEEGLKFMVYLQKENIIDESGMPKERFSAEFPKEGPSILRIQQVVRGDSAAYFCASSPVLRGTEAFFGQGTRLTVV.